This T cell receptor (beta chain) emerged from a study of blood T cell repertoires in COVID-19. This clone was picked up one time. Trimming removed 1 base from V and 2 bases from J, with 7 bases in between. This CDR3 spans 14 amino acids. CDR1 is SGHAT and CDR2 is FQNNGV in the germline V gene. Some clones are missing from TCRdb's copy, which holds only in-frame ones; the method was immunoSEQ multiplex PCR. This table holds some 44,000 clones, about nine tenths found once. The rearrangement links TRBV11-2 to TRBJ2-3; no clear D. This clonotype originated in a human donor in a cohort sampled during active COVID-19. Sequencing was carried out using peripheral blood. The CDR3 DNA follows: TGTGCCAGCAGCTTAGGACTTTTCACAGATACGCAGTATTTT. It translates to CASSLGLFTDTQYF.